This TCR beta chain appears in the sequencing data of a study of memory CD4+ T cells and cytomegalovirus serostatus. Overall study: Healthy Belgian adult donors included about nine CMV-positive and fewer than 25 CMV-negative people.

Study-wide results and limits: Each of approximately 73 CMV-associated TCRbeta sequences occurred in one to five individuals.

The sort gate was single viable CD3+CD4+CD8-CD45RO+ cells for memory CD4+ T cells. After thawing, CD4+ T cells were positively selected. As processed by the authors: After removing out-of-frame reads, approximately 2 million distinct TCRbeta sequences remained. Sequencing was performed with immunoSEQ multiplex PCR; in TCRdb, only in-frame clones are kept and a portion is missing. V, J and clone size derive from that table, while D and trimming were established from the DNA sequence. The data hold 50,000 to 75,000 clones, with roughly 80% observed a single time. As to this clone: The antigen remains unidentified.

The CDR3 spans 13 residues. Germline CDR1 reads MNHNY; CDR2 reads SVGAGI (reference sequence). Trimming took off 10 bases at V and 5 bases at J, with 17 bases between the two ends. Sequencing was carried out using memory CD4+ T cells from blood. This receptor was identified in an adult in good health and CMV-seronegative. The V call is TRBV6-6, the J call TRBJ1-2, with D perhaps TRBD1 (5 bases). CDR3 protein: CATRDLSLYGYTF. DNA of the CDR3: TGTGCCACCCGGGACCTATCCCTTTATGGCTACACCTTC.